These T cell receptor beta chains were read from a single sample in a study of T cell responses to AZD1222 COVID-19 vaccine. Generated by immunoSEQ multiplex PCR, the TCRdb table keeps only in-frame clones and is missing some. Here the sample spans 140,000 to 150,000 clones, around 88% being singletons. The sequenced sample was peripheral blood, obtained on day 0 of AZD1222 vaccination. The source of these receptors is an adult in good health. Each CDR3 is given with its conserved first and last residue. Fields, in order: clone size, D gene, V gene, J gene, CDR3 protein, CDR3 DNA. The D gene is left open where the match is weak. Size is omitted from some rows. Given values are once, few, many or a class for expanded clones.

>NA|NA|TRBV7-2|TRBJ2-3
CAGSLGVPTDTQYF
TGTGCCGGCTCCCTGGGGGTTCCCACAGATACGCAGTATTTT
>NA|TRBD2|TRBV11-2|TRBJ2-1
CASSRSTSGGIDEQFF
TGTGCCAGCAGCCGAAGCACTAGCGGGGGGATCGATGAGCAGTTCTTC
>NA|NA|TRBV7-2|TRBJ2-7
CASRGTSSYEQYF
TGTGCCAGCAGGGGGACATCCTCCTACGAGCAGTACTTC
>NA|NA|TRBV3-1/TRBV3-2|TRBJ1-1
CASSHPPQGSGMNTEAFF
TGTGCCAGCAGCCATCCGCCCCAGGGGTCGGGTATGAACACTGAAGCTTTCTTT
>NA|NA|TRBV29-1|TRBJ2-7
CSVERNYEQYF
TGCAGCGTTGAAAGGAACTACGAGCAGTACTTC
>few|NA|TRBV28|TRBJ1-4
CASFDSINEKLFF
TGTGCCAGCTTTGACAGTATTAATGAAAAACTGTTTTTT
>NA|TRBD1|TRBV29-1|TRBJ2-7
CSVSGTGGYEQYF
TGCAGCGTGTCCGGGACAGGGGGCTACGAGCAGTACTTC
>few|TRBD1|TRBV4-3|TRBJ2-7
CASSQDAGQGAYEQYF
TGCGCCAGCAGCCAAGATGCGGGACAGGGGGCGTACGAGCAGTACTTC
>NA|TRBD1|TRBV7-8|TRBJ1-2
CASRRGTASYGYTF
TGTGCCTCACGGAGGGGGACAGCTTCCTATGGCTACACCTTC
>NA|TRBD2|TRBV18|TRBJ2-4
CASSPGGLAGSGNIQYF
TGTGCCAGCTCACCCGGCGGACTAGCGGGGTCGGGGAACATTCAGTACTTC
>NA|TRBD1|TRBV10-3|TRBJ2-7
CAISAAGTGASYEQYF
TGTGCCATCAGTGCCGCCGGGACAGGGGCCTCCTACGAGCAGTACTTC
>few|NA|TRBV19|TRBJ1-5
CASRLQFSTYQPQHF
TGTGCCAGTAGGTTACAGTTCTCTACCTATCAGCCCCAGCATTTT
>NA|NA|TRBV28|TRBJ1-4
CASSPSEPADEKLFF
TGTGCCAGCAGTCCCAGCGAGCCCGCCGATGAAAAACTGTTTTTT